This T cell receptor beta chain stems from a study of early stage breast cancer tumors. General study points: Compared with adjacent normal breast, tumors showed around 2.5-fold denser, more clonal T cells. Commonly generated sequences made up most enriched TCRB sequences shared between patients.

The germline V and J ends were trimmed by 6 bases and 8 bases, with 13 bases remaining between them. Germline V CDR1 and CDR2: MNHNY, SVGAGI (reference sequence). The CDR3 totals 12 residues. About this clone itself: Its antigen is as yet unknown.

Data came from immunoSEQ multiplex PCR; TCRdb stores just in-frame clones and leaves some out. The sample has 45,000 to 60,000 clones, approximately 90% seen once; the top ten hold approximately 5%. The sample was blood. The sequence was obtained from a person aged 70 to 85 with breast cancer. J is TRBJ1-2 and V is TRBV6-6; D ambiguous. Here the CDR3 DNA reads TGTGCCAGCAGCCTGGTCGGGGAAGGCTACACCTTC. Residues: CASSLVGEGYTF.